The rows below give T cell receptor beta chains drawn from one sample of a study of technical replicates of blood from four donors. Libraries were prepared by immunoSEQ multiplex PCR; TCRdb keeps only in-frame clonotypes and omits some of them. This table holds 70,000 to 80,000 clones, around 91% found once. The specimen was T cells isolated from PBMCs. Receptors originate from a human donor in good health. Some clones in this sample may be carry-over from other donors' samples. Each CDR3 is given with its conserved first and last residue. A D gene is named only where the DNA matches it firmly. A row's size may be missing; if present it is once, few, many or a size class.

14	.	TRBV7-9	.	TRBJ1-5	CASSSGYRDQPQHF	TGTGCCAGCAGTTCTGGTTACAGGGATCAGCCCCAGCATTTT
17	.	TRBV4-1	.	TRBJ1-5	CASSFRPEVLSNQPQHF	TGCGCCAGCAGCTTCCGACCTGAGGTCCTTAGCAATCAGCCCCAGCATTTT
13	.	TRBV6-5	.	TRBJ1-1	CASSHNLDTEAFF	TGTGCCAGCAGTCATAACCTAGACACTGAAGCTTTCTTT
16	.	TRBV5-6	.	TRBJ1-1	CASSLRGRDENTEAFF	TGTGCCAGCAGCTTAAGGGGGAGGGACGAGAACACTGAAGCTTTCTTT
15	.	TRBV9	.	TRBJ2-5	CASSVSMGPQETQYF	TGTGCCAGCAGCGTAAGCATGGGGCCTCAAGAGACCCAGTACTTC
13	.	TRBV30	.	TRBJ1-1	CAWSVTANTEAFF	TGTGCCTGGAGTGTGACAGCAAACACTGAAGCTTTCTTT
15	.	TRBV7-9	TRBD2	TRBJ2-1	CASRGLAGGIDEQFF	TGTGCCAGCAGGGGACTAGCGGGAGGAATAGATGAGCAGTTCTTC
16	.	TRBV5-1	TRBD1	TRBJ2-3	CASSLITGQGSDTQYF	TGCGCCAGCAGCTTAATCACGGGACAGGGCTCAGATACGCAGTATTTT
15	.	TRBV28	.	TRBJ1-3	CASSIAGNSGNTIYF	TGTGCCAGCAGCATCGCAGGCAACTCTGGAAACACCATATATTTT
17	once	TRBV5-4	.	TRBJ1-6	CASSLDQGHSYNSPLHF	TGTGCCAGCAGCTTGGATCAGGGGCACTCCTATAATTCACCCCTCCACTTT
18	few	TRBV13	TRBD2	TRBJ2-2	CASSLDGGSHRNTGELFF	TGTGCCAGCAGCTTAGACGGCGGGAGCCATCGGAACACCGGGGAGCTGTTTTTT
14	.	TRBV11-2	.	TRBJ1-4	CASSLQATNEKLFF	TGTGCCAGCAGCTTACAGGCAACTAATGAAAAACTGTTTTTT
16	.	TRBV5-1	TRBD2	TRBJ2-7	CASSSGQAGGIYEQYF	TGCGCCAGCAGCTCTGGGCAAGCGGGGGGGATTTACGAGCAGTACTTC
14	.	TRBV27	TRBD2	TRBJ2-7	CASSLSGAPYEQYF	TGTGCCAGCAGCCTCAGCGGGGCTCCCTACGAGCAGTACTTC
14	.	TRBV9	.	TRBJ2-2	CASSVVGDTGELFF	TGTGCCAGCAGCGTAGTAGGGGACACCGGGGAGCTGTTTTTT
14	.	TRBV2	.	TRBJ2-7	CASSGLDSFYEQYF	TGTGCCAGCAGTGGACTGGACTCGTTCTACGAGCAGTACTTC
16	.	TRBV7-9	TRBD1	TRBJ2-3	CASSLGQSPTTDTQYF	TGTGCCAGCAGCTTGGGACAGTCTCCCACCACAGATACGCAGTATTTT
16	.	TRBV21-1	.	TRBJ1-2	CATPAITGEANYGYTF	TGTGCCACCCCTGCTATAACAGGCGAAGCTAACTATGGCTACACCTTC
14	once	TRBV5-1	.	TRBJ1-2	CASSLGRGVYGYTF	TGCGCCAGCAGCTTGGGCCGGGGGGTCTATGGCTACACCTTC
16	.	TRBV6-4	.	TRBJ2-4	CASPSVRPLAKNIQYF	TGTGCCAGCCCCTCTGTGAGGCCGTTAGCCAAAAACATTCAGTACTTC
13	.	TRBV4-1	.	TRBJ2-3	CASSQGRVDTQYF	TGCGCCAGCAGCCAAGGTCGGGTAGATACGCAGTATTTT
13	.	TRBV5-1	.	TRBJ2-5	CASSLVRKETQYF	TGCGCCAGCAGCTTGGTCAGGAAAGAGACCCAGTACTTC
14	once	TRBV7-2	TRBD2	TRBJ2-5	CASKLAGGQETQYF	TGTGCCAGCAAACTAGCGGGGGGACAAGAGACCCAGTACTTC
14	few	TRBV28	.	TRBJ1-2	CASSFVPRGSGYTF	TGTGCCAGCAGTTTTGTCCCCCGGGGTTCTGGCTACACCTTC
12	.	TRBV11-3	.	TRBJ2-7	CASSWGVYEQYF	TGTGCCAGCAGCTGGGGGGTCTACGAGCAGTACTTC
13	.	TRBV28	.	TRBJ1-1	CASRPPGEGKAFF	TGTGCCAGCAGGCCCCCGGGGGAGGGTAAAGCTTTCTTT
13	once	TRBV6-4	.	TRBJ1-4	CASSDFYGEKLFF	TGTGCCAGCAGTGACTTTTACGGGGAAAAACTGTTTTTT
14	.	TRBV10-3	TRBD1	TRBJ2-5	CAITKSDRVETQYF	TGTGCCATCACAAAATCAGACAGGGTGGAGACCCAGTACTTC
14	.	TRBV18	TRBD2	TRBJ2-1	CASSPGPGGNEQFF	TGTGCCAGCTCACCGGGCCCCGGGGGGAATGAGCAGTTCTTC
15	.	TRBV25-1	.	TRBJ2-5	CASSGYSQGSETQYF	TGTGCCAGCAGTGGTTACTCGCAGGGTTCCGAGACCCAGTACTTC
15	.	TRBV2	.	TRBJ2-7	CASLQRQGYSYEQYF	TGTGCCAGCTTGCAAAGGCAGGGCTACTCCTACGAGCAGTACTTC
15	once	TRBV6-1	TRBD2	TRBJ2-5	CASHSGGAGIETQYF	TGTGCCAGCCACAGCGGGGGGGCCGGGATAGAGACCCAGTACTTC
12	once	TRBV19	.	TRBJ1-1	CASIDRDTEAFF	TGTGCCAGTATAGATCGGGACACTGAAGCTTTCTTT
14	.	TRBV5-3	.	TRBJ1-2	CARSASGRSLGYTF	TGTGCCAGAAGCGCCTCAGGGCGCTCCCTTGGCTACACCTTC
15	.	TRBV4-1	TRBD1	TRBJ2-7	CASSYRQGEYYEQYF	TGCGCCAGCAGCTATCGACAGGGCGAATATTACGAGCAGTACTTC